This TCR beta chain is from a study of OX40 agonist ivuxolimab in advanced cancers. Study conclusions and caveats: Low normalized T-cell clonal expansion also characterized some of the nonresponders. Mean expanded clone counts were higher in CD8+ than CD4+ T cells.

Some clones are missing from TCRdb's copy, which holds only in-frame ones; the method was immunoSEQ multiplex PCR. Altogether 35,000 to 40,000 clones are present, 92% being singletons, with the ten largest covering roughly 9.8%. The CDR3 is made up of 16 amino acids. CDR1 is MDHEN and CDR2 is SYDVKM in the germline V gene. V trimming: 8 bases; J trimming: 3 bases; junction bases outside the gene matches: 14. With regard to this clone: Its antigen is as yet unknown.

Sequenced material: CD4+ or CD8+ T cells sorted from blood, taken in a trial of the OX40 agonist ivuxolimab. The sequence came from an adult with an advanced solid tumor such as melanoma, head and neck, liver or kidney cancer. The rearrangement joins TRBV28 to TRBJ2-3; TRBD2 matches at 7 bases. CDR3 bases: TGTGCCAGCCACTCCCTGGAGGGAGGGTCGACAGATACGCAGTATTTT. This encodes CASHSLEGGSTDTQYF.